The 24 T cell receptor beta chains listed next were all sequenced from one sample in a study of shared clonotypes between healthy human individuals. Profiling relied on immunoSEQ multiplex PCR, and the TCRdb table lists in-frame clones only, not all of them. The table has some 1 million clones, roughly 80% seen once. Sequenced: memory CD4+ T cells sorted from blood. The subset is: CD45RA-negative fraction. Every receptor here comes from a man younger than 35 in good health.

The chain employs TRBV5-6 and TRBJ1-1; D call uncertain. The CDR3 totals 14 residues. Trimming took 4 bases from V and 0 from J, leaving 10 bases between them. Germline CDR1 and CDR2: SGHDT and YYEEEE. The CDR3 loop reads CASSLFTVNTEAFF. The CDR3 bases are TGTGCCAGCAGCCTATTCACAGTGAACACTGAAGCTTTCTTT.

J is TRBJ2-7 and V is TRBV28, with D perhaps matching TRBD1 (8 bases). The CDR3 has 14 amino acids. Germline CDR1 is MDHEN and CDR2 is SYDVKM. V was pared by 8 bases and J by 1 base, with 15 bases between. In DNA form, the CDR3 reads TGTGCCAGCCTAGACAGGGGACTATCCTACGAGCAGTACTTC. Its translation: CASLDRGLSYEQYF.

This chain uses TRBV5-1 with TRBJ1-1, with TRBD1 as a possible D gene (5 bases). There are 14 residues in the CDR3. Germline loops: CDR1 SGHRS, CDR2 YFSETQ. Between the trimmed V and J ends, which lost 7 bases and 4 bases, there was a span of 17 bases. CDR3 amino acids: CASATEAGVTEAFF. The DNA of the CDR3 is TGCGCCAGCGCGACGGAGGCGGGGGTCACTGAAGCTTTCTTT.

The rearrangement links TRBV18 to TRBJ1-3; tentatively, D is TRBD1 (6 bases). The germline V gene encodes CDR1 KGHSH and CDR2 LQKENI. Trimming took 7 bases from V and 4 from J, leaving 14 bases between them. The CDR3 totals 14 residues. The CDR3 DNA follows: TGTGCCAGCTTTCCAGGGGCTGAAGGAAACACCATATATTTT. Its protein is CASFPGAEGNTIYF.

DNA for the CDR3: TGTGCCAGCAGCACGCGCGGGACGGCCAACGCCTACGAGCAGTACTTC. It encodes CASSTRGTANAYEQYF. V usage is TRBV7-2 and J usage is TRBJ2-7; possible D gene TRBD2, 6 bases. Trimming shortened V by 5 bases and J by 2 bases, and 19 bases separated the two germline ends. The CDR3 consists of 16 residues. Germline assignment: CDR1 SGHTA and CDR2 FQGNSA. The complete variable domain, with remaining parts taken from reference TRBV7-2 and TRBJ2-7, reads GAGVSQSPSNKVTEKGKDVELRCDPISGHTALYWYRQSLGQGLEFLIYFQGNSAPDKSGLPSDRFSAERTGGSVSTLTIQRTQQEDSAVYLCASSTRGTANAYEQYFGPGTRLTVT.

This chain uses TRBV9 with TRBJ2-2; 10 nucleotides agree with TRBD2. Germline CDR1 is SGDLS and CDR2 is YYNGEE. The CDR3 runs 17 residues. V lost 1 base to trimming and J lost 2 bases; unmatched junction nucleotides: 5. The CDR3: CASSVTGLAVNTGELFF. Written as DNA, the CDR3 is TGTGCCAGCAGCGTAACAGGACTAGCGGTTAACACCGGGGAGCTGTTTTTT.

Comment on this clone: The conserved phenylalanine or tryptophan is not found at the CDR3 terminus, so this likely reflects a read error. Because the CDR3's place on the DNA is in doubt, the DNA is left out and the CDR3 is given as listed by TCRdb. The V and J genes are TRBV6-5 and TRBJ1-2; TRBD1 is the table's D call and was not checked against the DNA. The CDR3 totals 10 residues, both ends included. CDR1 MNHEY and CDR2 SVGAGI come from the germline V gene. The CDR3 spells CASGPHRTGL.

This clone was observed once. The J gene is TRBJ2-7, the V gene TRBV6-1; D possibly corresponds to TRBD2 (7 bases). Germline V lookup: CDR1 MNHNS, CDR2 SASEGT. The length of the CDR3 is 13 residues. Trimming removed 6 bases at V and 7 bases at J, with 16 bases between. The CDR3 DNA sequence: TGTGCCAGCAGATTCGCGGGGGCTCGGGAGCAGTACTTC. Translating gives CASRFAGAREQYF.

This clone was found a few times. CDR3 protein: CASSPELAGPDTQYF. In DNA form, the CDR3 reads TGTGCCAGCAGTCCAGAACTAGCGGGACCTGATACGCAGTATTTT. J is TRBJ2-3 and V is TRBV5-4; 10 bases align to TRBD2. Germline CDR1 reads SGHNT; CDR2 reads YYREEE (reference sequence). The V and J ends lost 5 bases and 6 bases, in that order; junction bases with no gene match: 9. CDR3 length: 15 amino acids.

The genes are TRBV18 and TRBJ1-1, with TRBD1 as a possible D gene (5 bases). With 4 bases removed from V and 8 bases from J, the gap between germline ends came to 11 bases. This CDR3 spans 12 amino acids. CDR1 is KGHSH and CDR2 is LQKENI in the germline V gene. The CDR3 region has the DNA TGTGCCAGCTCACAGGGGCTGAGGGAAGCTTTCTTT. Amino acids: CASSQGLREAFF.

The count of this clone is one. The germline gene is not matched at one end of the junction; a read error may be the cause. This chain uses TRBV5-1 with TRBJ1-2; weak D call: TRBD1 (6 bases). Looked up from germline, CDR1 is SGHRS and CDR2 is YFSETQ. CDR3 length equals 15 residues. CDR3 sequence reads: CASSLAVTGNYGCTF. Written as DNA, the CDR3 is TGCGCCAGCAGCTTGGCCGTAACAGGGAACTATGGCTGCACCTTC. Full variable domain (rest looked up from reference TRBV5-1 and TRBJ1-2): KAGVTQTPRYLIKTRGQQVTLSCSPISGHRSVSWYQQTPGQGLQFLFEYFSETQRNKGNFPGRFSGRQFSNSRSEMNVSTLELGDSALYLCASSLAVTGNYGCTFGSGTRLTVV.

The genes are TRBV11-2 and TRBJ2-7, with 8 bases lining up with TRBD2. This CDR3 is built from 13 residues. V gave up 1 base and J gave up 6 bases; unmatched junction bases: 2. Germline loops: CDR1 SGHAT, CDR2 FQNNGV. CDR3 residues: CASSLAGGLEQYF. CDR3 sequence (DNA): TGTGCCAGCAGCTTAGCGGGGGGGCTCGAGCAGTACTTC.

This clone was counted only a few times. Other DNA sequences in the sample encode the same CDR3. The chain uses TRBV11-2 and TRBJ2-7, with 8 bases fitting TRBD1. V was clipped by 5 bases and J by 4 bases; unmatched bases: 7. Germline CDR1 is SGHAT and CDR2 is FQNNGV. The CDR3 is made up of 14 amino acids. The chain's CDR3 is CASSPGQGFYEQYF. The DNA for the CDR3 is TGTGCCAGCAGCCCTGGACAGGGTTTTTACGAGCAGTACTTC.

The count of this clone is one. The chain recombines TRBV30 with TRBJ2-2, with D unresolved. Germline assignment: CDR1 GTSNPN and CDR2 SVGIG (reference sequence). This CDR3 comprises 14 residues. V lost 0 bases and J lost 6, with 11 bases in between. CDR3 protein: CAWSVKGYPGELFF. CDR3 sequence (DNA): TGTGCCTGGAGTGTAAAAGGGTATCCCGGGGAGCTGTTTTTT. Based on the CDR3 plus reference TRBV30 and TRBJ2-2, the full variable domain is SQTIHQWPATLVQPVGSPLSLECTVEGTSNPNLYWYRQAAGRGLQLLFYSVGIGQISSEVPQNLSASRPQDRQFILSSKKLLLSDSGFYLCAWSVKGYPGELFFGEGSRLTVL.

This chain uses TRBV5-8 with TRBJ1-1; D is ambiguous. Germline CDR1 and CDR2: SGHTS and YDEGEE. The CDR3 has 15 amino acids. The V end lost 4 bases, the J end lost 3 bases, and 16 bases lay between the germline ends. The CDR3 here is CASSGVGGRDTEAFF. In DNA, the CDR3 is TGTGCCAGCAGCGGGGTGGGTGGACGGGACACTGAAGCTTTCTTT. The complete variable domain, with remaining parts taken from reference TRBV5-8 and TRBJ1-1, reads EAGVTQSPTHLIKTRGQQATLRCSPISGHTSVYWYQQALGLGLQFLLWYDEGEERNRGNFPPRFSGRQFPNYSSELNVNALELEDSALYLCASSGVGGRDTEAFFGQGTRLTVV.

This clone was detected only a few times. Here the CDR3 DNA reads TGCGCCAGCAGTGAGAGTGGGACAGGGGCGCGAGATTCACCCCTCCACTTT. Its protein is CASSESGTGARDSPLHF. This chain links TRBV10-1 with TRBJ1-6; TRBD1 matches 10 bases. V was clipped by 2 bases and J by 8 bases; unmatched bases: 9. Germline V gene data show CDR1 as WNHNN and CDR2 as SYGVQD (reference sequence). This CDR3 comprises 17 residues.

The chain couples TRBV11-3 to TRBJ1-3; D might be TRBD1 (5 bases). The CDR3 sequence is 16 residues long. Trimming left V 4 bases short and J 8 bases short, with 21 bases between. CDR1 and CDR2 (germline): SGHNT, YENEEA. The CDR3 loop is CASSSGRTLLTDTIYF. DNA of the CDR3: TGTGCCAGCAGCTCGGGACGGACCCTCCTTACGGACACCATATATTTT.

The rearrangement links TRBV5-4 to TRBJ2-7; 8 positions match TRBD1. This CDR3 spans 15 amino acids. V was pared by 2 bases and J by 6 bases, with 10 bases of the junction left unmatched. Germline CDR1 and CDR2: SGHNT and YYREEE (reference sequence). The chain's CDR3 is CASSFEDREFSEQYF. The CDR3 region has the DNA TGTGCCAGCAGCTTCGAGGACAGGGAATTTAGCGAGCAGTACTTC.

CDR3 protein: CASSEALGLNTEAFF. For the CDR3, the DNA is TGTGCCAGCAGTGAAGCTTTGGGTTTGAACACTGAAGCTTTCTTT. The chain combines TRBV6-1 with TRBJ1-1; D gene ambiguous. The CDR3 spans 15 residues. CDR1 and CDR2 from the germline V gene are MNHNS and SASEGT. V lost 0 bases, J lost 0 bases, and 8 bases lay in between.

There are a few counts of this clone. The chain links TRBV5-1 to TRBJ2-7, with D perhaps TRBD2 (5 bases). The CDR3 totals 15 residues. Trimming removed 7 bases at V and 2 bases at J, with 19 bases between. Germline CDR1 reads SGHRS; CDR2 reads YFSETQ. CDR3 sequence (DNA): TGCGCCAGCCGCGCGGGCAGCTCAGACCCCTACGAGCAGTACTTC. Its protein product is CASRAGSSDPYEQYF.

This rearrangement joins TRBV5-4 to TRBJ1-1; D gene ambiguous. CDR3 length: 15 residues. V was trimmed by 0 bases and J by 0 bases, leaving 9 bases between them. Germline lookup yields CDR1 SGHNT and CDR2 YYREEE (reference sequence). The CDR3 DNA reads TGTGCCAGCAGCTTGGCTGAGGTGGTGAACACTGAAGCTTTCTTT. Translation gives CASSLAEVVNTEAFF.

The rearrangement links TRBV16 to TRBJ2-2; 11 nucleotides agree with TRBD2. The CDR3 extends over 16 amino acids. V lost 0 bases and J lost 4; bases outside the gene matches: 1. Germline V gene sequence: CDR1 KGHSY, CDR2 FQNENV. CDR3 protein: CASSQSTSGSTGELFF. The CDR3 bases are TGTGCCAGCAGCCAATCTACTAGCGGGAGCACCGGGGAGCTGTTTTTT.

The V gene is TRBV5-5, the J gene TRBJ1-5; D might be TRBD1 (5 bases). V dropped 2 bases and J dropped 9 bases, with 15 bases sitting between them. This CDR3 is built from 14 residues. Germline CDR1 SGHKS, CDR2 YYEKEE (reference sequence). This CDR3 is CASSFSQGVLPQHF. The CDR3, as DNA: TGTGCCAGCAGCTTCTCTCAGGGAGTACTGCCCCAGCATTTT.

V is TRBV5-1 and J is TRBJ2-1, with 7 bases matching TRBD2. V lost 0 bases, J lost 8 bases, and 8 bases stayed unmatched. The CDR3 sequence is 15 residues long. Germline V gene sequence: CDR1 SGHRS, CDR2 YFSETQ. CDR3 in DNA: TGCGCCAGCAGCTTGGAGGGCGGGAGCCGCCATGAGCAGTTCTTC. This translates into CASSLEGGSRHEQFF.